Following are 21 T cell receptor beta chains from one sample sequenced in a study of blood T cell repertoires in COVID-19. The data were produced by immunoSEQ multiplex PCR, yet TCRdb's version contains in-frame clones alone and is incomplete. This table has some 50,000 clones, more than 85% appearing once. The sample was peripheral blood. These receptors all come from a man in his sixties with COVID-19, enrolled during active disease.

V usage is TRBV30 and J usage is TRBJ1-5, with D perhaps TRBD1 (5 bases). The length of the CDR3 is 15 residues. The germline CDR1 and CDR2 sequences are GTSNPN and SVGIG (reference sequence). V was trimmed by 1 base and J by 14 bases, leaving 24 bases between them. CDR3 in amino acids: CAWSEHGGSLSVEHF. The CDR3 coding sequence is TGTGCCTGGAGTGAACACGGGGGGAGCCTATCGGTGGAGCATTTT.

This chain joins TRBV18 and TRBJ1-2; possibly TRBD1 for D (6 bases). Trimming took off 3 bases at V and 3 bases at J, with 11 bases between the two ends. Germline V gives CDR1 KGHSH, CDR2 LQKENI. The CDR3 has 14 amino acids. The CDR3 coding sequence is TGTGCCAGCTCACCGAGACAGGACGACTATGGCTACACCTTC. As protein: CASSPRQDDYGYTF.

The rearrangement joins TRBV7-6 to TRBJ2-1; 7 bases match TRBD1. V was clipped by 4 bases and J by 7 bases; unmatched bases: 7. The CDR3 is made up of 14 amino acids. The germline CDR1 and CDR2 sequences are SGHVS and FNYEAQ. This chain's CDR3 is CASSSDRALNEQFF. The CDR3 bases are TGTGCCAGCAGCTCAGACAGGGCTTTGAATGAGCAGTTCTTC.

The V and J genes are TRBV3-1 (or the pseudogene TRBV3-2) and TRBJ2-5; 8 bases map to TRBD2. Unmatched junction bases numbered 7, after V lost 3 bases and J lost 4 bases. The germline CDR1 and CDR2 sequences are LGHDT and YNNKEL (reference sequence). This CDR3 is 15 amino acids long. The CDR3 coding sequence is TGTGCCAGCAGCCAGGATATAGCGGGGTCAGAGACCCAGTACTTC. Translation gives CASSQDIAGSETQYF.

The J gene is TRBJ1-1, the V gene TRBV30, with 7 bases lining up with TRBD1. The CDR3 contains 13 residues. From germline, CDR1 is GTSNPN and CDR2 SVGIG (reference sequence). J gave up 1 base and V 4 bases, and 3 bases lay outside the gene matches. CDR3 amino acids: CAWKGQPNTEAFF. The CDR3 region has the DNA TGTGCCTGGAAGGGACAGCCGAACACTGAAGCTTTCTTT.

This rearrangement joins TRBV6-5 to TRBJ1-2, with 10 nucleotides matching TRBD1. V shed 5 bases, J shed 6 bases, and the junction held 9 bases outside the gene matches. The CDR3 is 15 residues long. The V gene's germline CDR1 is MNHEY and CDR2 SVGAGI. The CDR3 loop is CASSPKGDRGNGYTF. Written as DNA, the CDR3 is TGTGCCAGCAGTCCTAAAGGGGACAGGGGAAATGGCTACACCTTC.

J is TRBJ1-1 and V is TRBV29-1; D possibly corresponds to TRBD1 (6 bases). Trimming shortened V by 6 bases and J by 5 bases, and 10 bases separated the two germline ends. This CDR3 is 11 amino acids long. The germline gives CDR1 SQVTM, CDR2 ANQGSEA. The CDR3 loop reads CSVEQGTEAFF. The DNA of the CDR3 is TGCAGCGTGGAACAGGGAACTGAAGCTTTCTTT.

The J gene is TRBJ1-2, the V gene TRBV9, with D possibly being TRBD1 (6 bases). Trimming cost V 0 bases and J 4 bases, with 13 bases left between them. The CDR3 extends over 15 amino acids. Germline CDR1 and CDR2: SGDLS and YYNGEE. CDR3 DNA sequence: TGTGCCAGCAGCGTAGCTTCCGGGACACCCTATGGCTACACCTTC. This translates into CASSVASGTPYGYTF.

The rearrangement uses TRBV4-1 and TRBJ2-3; a possible D gene is TRBD2 (6 bases). Trimming left V 3 bases short and J 5 bases short, with 18 bases between. CDR1 and CDR2 (germline): MGHRA, YSYEKL. The CDR3 has 16 residues. The CDR3 nucleotides read TGCGCCAGCAGCCAGGCCGGAGGGCCGGGAGAAGATACGCAGTATTTT. Protein sequence: CASSQAGGPGEDTQYF.

The genes are TRBV6-5 and TRBJ1-4; unclear D gene. Germline V gene data show CDR1 as MNHEY and CDR2 as SVGAGI. V lost 0 bases and J lost 6, with 8 bases in between. This CDR3 comprises 14 residues. CDR3 bases: TGTGCCAGCAGTTACTCGGGAGGGTATGAAAAACTGTTTTTT. It is translated as CASSYSGGYEKLFF.

This chain joins TRBV5-5 and TRBJ1-4, with 8 nucleotides matching TRBD1. CDR1 is SGHKS and CDR2 is YYEKEE in the germline V gene (reference sequence). Trimming at V came to 4 bases and at J to 7 bases, leaving 12 bases not matched to a gene. The CDR3 spans 16 residues. CDR3 sequence: CASSPGQGARGEKLFF. In DNA form, the CDR3 reads TGTGCCAGCAGCCCCGGGCAGGGGGCTCGGGGTGAAAAACTGTTTTTT.

This clone was seen only a few times. The chain carries TRBV19 and TRBJ2-7, with 10 bases fitting TRBD1. The germline CDR1 and CDR2 sequences are LNHDA and SQIVND (reference sequence). Trimming at V came to 3 bases and at J to 4 bases, leaving 6 bases not matched to a gene. The CDR3 runs 15 residues. The CDR3 spells CASSITGTGEYEQYF. The CDR3 DNA follows: TGTGCCAGTAGTATTACCGGGACAGGGGAATACGAGCAGTACTTC.

The count of this clone is one. The V call is TRBV18, the J call TRBJ2-7; TRBD2 matches 10 bases. The CDR3 loop spans 16 amino acids. Per the germline V gene, CDR1 is KGHSH and CDR2 is LQKENI. V gave up 3 bases and J gave up 4 bases; unmatched junction bases: 9. This CDR3 is CASSPLETSGLYEQYF. The CDR3 nucleotides are TGTGCCAGCTCACCTCTAGAGACTAGCGGGTTGTACGAGCAGTACTTC.

The V and J genes are TRBV6-5 and TRBJ1-1, with 7 bases that match TRBD1. CDR1 is MNHEY and CDR2 is SVGAGI in the germline V gene. J gave up 9 bases and V 4 bases, and 11 bases lay outside the gene matches. This CDR3 has 14 residues. CDR3 sequence reads: CASSLDNRQGQAFF. The DNA of the CDR3 is TGTGCCAGCAGTTTGGACAATCGACAGGGACAAGCTTTCTTT.

This sequence joins TRBV19 and TRBJ2-7, with TRBD1 matching over 7 bases. J gave up 2 bases and V 6 bases, and 7 bases lay outside the gene matches. This CDR3 has 14 residues. Germline CDR1 LNHDA, CDR2 SQIVND (reference sequence). CDR3 residues: CASSKPGQAYEQYF. In DNA, the CDR3 is TGTGCCAGTAGCAAACCCGGACAGGCCTACGAGCAGTACTTC.

The rearrangement uses TRBV2 and TRBJ1-6; the match to TRBD1 covers 8 bases. The CDR3 is 17 amino acids. V shed 2 bases and J 8 bases; nucleotides not matched to a gene: 11. CDR1 and CDR2 (germline): SNHLY, FYNNEI. CDR3 coding DNA: TGTGCCAGCAGTGAATGGGGAACGGACAGGGCGTATTCACCCCTCCACTTT. This translates into CASSEWGTDRAYSPLHF.

The V gene is TRBV6-5, the J gene TRBJ1-1; 8 bases fit TRBD1. The germline gives CDR1 MNHEY, CDR2 SVGAGI. The CDR3 has 16 residues. After removal of 0 bases from V and 7 bases from J, the junction contained 10 bases not matched to a gene. CDR3 sequence: CASSYSPGAGGVEAFF. CDR3 in DNA: TGTGCCAGCAGTTACTCCCCTGGGGCAGGGGGCGTTGAAGCTTTCTTT.

V and J are TRBV18 and TRBJ1-2; D possibly corresponds to TRBD1 (6 bases). The germline gives CDR1 KGHSH, CDR2 LQKENI. The CDR3 consists of 16 residues. The germline V and J ends were trimmed by 2 bases and 6 bases, with 19 bases remaining between them. CDR3 loop: CASSPALTGTRDGYTF. In DNA, the CDR3 is TGTGCCAGCTCACCAGCACTTACCGGGACACGAGATGGCTACACCTTC.

The chain carries TRBV5-1 and TRBJ2-1, with TRBD2 matching 9 bases. The germline V gene encodes CDR1 SGHRS and CDR2 YFSETQ. The CDR3 has 17 amino acids. After removal of 0 bases from V and 3 bases from J, the junction contained 7 bases not matched to a gene. The CDR3 is CASSLARGSGGYNEQFF. The DNA of the CDR3 is TGCGCCAGCAGCTTGGCCAGGGGTAGCGGGGGCTACAATGAGCAGTTCTTC.

The chain links TRBV7-9 to TRBJ1-1, with 8 bases lining up with TRBD1. Germline-derived CDR1 and CDR2 are SEHNR and FQNEAQ (reference sequence). The CDR3 is 15 amino acids. Losses at the gene ends were 0 bases for V and 8 bases for J; bases not matched to a gene: 8. The CDR3 DNA follows: TGTGCCAGCAGCTTAGCGGGGATCCGGGACAGGGAAGCTTTCTTT. It yields the protein CASSLAGIRDREAFF.

This clone was detected a few times. In DNA form, the CDR3 reads TGTGCCAGCAGGCCAGGGGGCGGCGAGCAGTACTTC. It encodes CASRPGGGEQYF. J is TRBJ2-7 and V is TRBV2, with 8 positions matching TRBD1. The trim removed 6 bases at V and 6 bases at J, leaving 4 bases unmatched. CDR1 is SNHLY, CDR2 FYNNEI, per germline. The CDR3 has 12 residues. Drawing the rest from reference TRBV2 and TRBJ2-7, the complete variable domain is EPEVTQTPSHQVTQMGQEVILRCVPISNHLYFYWYRQILGQKVEFLVSFYNNEISEKSEIFDDQFSVERPDGSNFTLKIRSTKLEDSAMYFCASRPGGGEQYFGPGTRLTVT.